This T cell receptor (beta chain) was recorded in a study of blood T cell repertoires in COVID-19. Study in general: The United States, Italy and Spain provided the acute and convalescent COVID-19 samples. Sample material is recorded as cDNA or gDNA derived from T cells, B-cell-depleted T cells, or PBMCs.

Per the original methods: Amplification of reference gene primers was used by the study to estimate nucleated cell counts. Using immunoSEQ multiplex PCR, the repertoire was profiled, and TCRdb retains in-frame clones only, with some absent. Clone size and V and J calls were adopted from that table, with D and trimming inferred from the DNA. Of about 36,000 clones listed, 85% were seen once; the top ten hold approximately 15%. The CDR3 runs to 14 residues. The germline V gene has CDR1 GTSNPN and CDR2 SVGIG (reference sequence). Between the trimmed V and J ends, which lost 5 bases and 7 bases, there was a span of 18 bases.

The sample comprised peripheral blood. The TCR sequence derives from a human donor in a cohort sampled during active COVID-19. The V call is TRBV30, the J call TRBJ1-5; TRBD1 might be the D (6 bases). In DNA form, the CDR3 reads TGTGCCTGGTCCACAGGGTTTATCCGACAGCCCCAGCATTTT. It is translated as CAWSTGFIRQPQHF. The full variable domain, in which reference TRBV30 and TRBJ1-5 provide the parts outside the CDR3, is SQTIHQWPATLVQPVGSPLSLECTVEGTSNPNLYWYRQAAGRGLQLLFYSVGIGQISSEVPQNLSASRPQDRQFILSSKKLLLSDSGFYLCAWSTGFIRQPQHFGDGTRLSIL.